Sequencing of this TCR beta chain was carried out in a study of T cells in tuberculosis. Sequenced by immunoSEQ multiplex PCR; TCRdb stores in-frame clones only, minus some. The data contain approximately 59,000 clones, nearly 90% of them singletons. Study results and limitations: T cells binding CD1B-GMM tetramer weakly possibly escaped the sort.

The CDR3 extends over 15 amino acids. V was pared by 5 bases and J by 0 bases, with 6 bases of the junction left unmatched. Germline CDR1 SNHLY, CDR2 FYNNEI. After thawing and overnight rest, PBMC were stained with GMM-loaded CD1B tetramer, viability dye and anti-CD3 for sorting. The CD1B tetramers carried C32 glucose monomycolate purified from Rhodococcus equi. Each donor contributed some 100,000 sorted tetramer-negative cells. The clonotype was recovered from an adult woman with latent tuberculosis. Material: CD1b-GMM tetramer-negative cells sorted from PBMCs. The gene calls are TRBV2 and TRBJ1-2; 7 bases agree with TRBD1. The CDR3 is CASSWDSRANYGYTF. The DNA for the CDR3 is TGTGCCAGCAGTTGGGACAGCCGAGCTAACTATGGCTACACCTTC. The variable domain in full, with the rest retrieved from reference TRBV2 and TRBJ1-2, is EPEVTQTPSHQVTQMGQEVILRCVPISNHLYFYWYRQILGQKVEFLVSFYNNEISEKSEIFDDQFSVERPDGSNFTLKIRSTKLEDSAMYFCASSWDSRANYGYTFGSGTRLTVV.